This T cell receptor (beta chain) appears in the sequencing data of a study of blood T cell repertoires in COVID-19. Study background: Acute-phase and convalescent COVID-19 samples originated in the United States, Italy and Spain. From T cells, B-cell-depleted T cells, or PBMCs came the material, which was cDNA or gDNA.

Authors' methods: From reference gene primer amplification, estimates of nucleated cell counts were derived. The method was immunoSEQ multiplex PCR; TCRdb's version includes in-frame clones alone and lacks a portion of them. The V and J calls and clone size were taken over from that table, and D and trimming were inferred from the DNA. Of approximately 82,000 clones in the sample, about 85% were seen once. The CDR3 totals 13 residues. Germline V gene data show CDR1 as KGHSH and CDR2 as LQKENI. Trimming shortened V by 6 bases and J by 4 bases, and 11 bases separated the two germline ends. The table lists this clone with a count of one.

This clonotype originated in a woman aged 70-85 years with active or convalescent COVID-19. The chain employs TRBV18 and TRBJ2-3, with D maybe TRBD2 (5 bases). Sequenced: peripheral blood. CDR3 DNA: TGTGCCAGCTCGCCTACACTAGCAGATACGCAGTATTTT. This sequence encodes CASSPTLADTQYF.